These 32 T cell receptor beta chains were sequenced from one sample in a study of blood T cell repertoires in COVID-19 (TCRdb year 2020). The library relied on the immunoSEQ multiplex PCR assay. Entries here come from immuneACCESS through TCRdb and include only in-frame sequences with V and J called. Some clones fail to appear in such tables; in the studies checked, an unresolved V gene covers under half of the shortfall, and the cause of the remainder is unknown. The sample includes about 50,000 clones, with roughly 91% observed a single time. Of the sample, around a tenth falls within the top ten clones. Material for sequencing was peripheral blood. These receptors all stem from a man aged 50 to 60 with active COVID-19.

The V and J genes are TRBV28 and TRBJ2-3; a weak D match, TRBD1 (6 bases). The V gene's germline CDR1 is MDHEN and CDR2 SYDVKM. The CDR3 length is 13 residues. Trimming cost V 1 base and J 6 bases, with 8 bases left between them. This CDR3 reads CASSLSGADTQYF. The CDR3 DNA reads TGTGCCAGCAGTTTATCAGGGGCCGATACGCAGTATTTT.

V usage is TRBV2 and J usage is TRBJ1-2; D perhaps matches TRBD1 (5 bases). CDR1 SNHLY and CDR2 FYNNEI come from the germline V gene. The CDR3 spans 14 residues. Trimming took off 3 bases at V and 4 bases at J, with 12 bases between the two ends. The CDR3, as DNA: TGTGCCAGCAGTGACCGGGGGTATAGCTATGGCTACACCTTC. Translation: CASSDRGYSYGYTF.

This clone was recorded a few times. The J gene is TRBJ2-7, the V gene TRBV4-1; D gene ambiguous. CDR1 is MGHRA, CDR2 YSYEKL, per germline. The CDR3 runs to 13 residues. V was trimmed by 1 base and J by 5 bases, leaving 9 bases between them. The CDR3 protein is CASSQVAVHEQYF. The DNA for the CDR3 is TGCGCCAGCAGCCAAGTGGCGGTACACGAGCAGTACTTC.

This clone came up a few times. The V call is TRBV7-9, the J call TRBJ2-7; TRBD1 matches 8 bases. This CDR3 spans 16 amino acids. The germline CDR1 and CDR2 sequences are SEHNR and FQNEAQ (reference sequence). J gave up 5 bases and V 5 bases, and 14 bases lay outside the gene matches. The CDR3: CASSPGTGGGLDEQYF. CDR3 coding DNA: TGTGCCAGCAGCCCCGGGACAGGTGGTGGGTTGGACGAGCAGTACTTC.

V gene TRBV27 combines with J gene TRBJ2-2, with a possible D match to TRBD1 (6 bases). This CDR3 has 13 amino acids. Germline loops: CDR1 MNHEY, CDR2 SMNVEV (reference sequence). V gave up 8 bases and J gave up 6 bases, with 13 bases separating them. This chain's CDR3 is CASGTLPPGELFF. CDR3 nucleotide sequence: TGTGCCAGCGGGACACTTCCACCCGGGGAGCTGTTTTTT.

This sequence joins TRBV5-1 and TRBJ2-5; TRBD2 is a possible D gene (6 bases). The V gene's germline CDR1 is SGHRS and CDR2 YFSETQ. V lost 9 bases, J lost 2 bases, and 17 bases lay in between. The CDR3 loop spans 14 amino acids. The CDR3 nucleotides read TGCGCCACCAATTGGAGGGCCCGGCAAGAGACCCAGTACTTC. Protein product: CATNWRARQETQYF.

This chain uses TRBV6-2 or TRBV6-3 with TRBJ2-2, with D uncertain. This CDR3 has 13 residues. Germline CDR1 and CDR2: MNHEY and SVGEGT. V was trimmed by 5 bases and J by 3 bases, leaving 7 bases between them. CDR3 DNA: TGTGCCAGCAGTCGGGTTTACACCGGGGAGCTGTTTTTT. Protein product: CASSRVYTGELFF.

This chain connects TRBV6-5 to TRBJ2-1, with D possibly matching TRBD2 (6 bases). CDR1 and CDR2 (germline): MNHEY, SVGAGI. The ends were cut back, 2 bases at V and 0 bases at J, with 8 bases in the middle. This CDR3 is 15 amino acids long. The CDR3 reads CASSYGRSSYNEQFF. As DNA, the CDR3 is TGTGCCAGCAGTTACGGGAGGAGCTCCTACAATGAGCAGTTCTTC.

The CDR3 loop reads CASSPGARKYF. The CDR3 DNA is TGTGCCAGCAGCCCTGGAGCTAGAAAGTACTTC. The chain joins TRBV14 to TRBJ2-7; D is unclear. V gave up 4 bases and J gave up 11 bases, with 12 bases separating them. This CDR3 contains 11 residues. Germline CDR1 reads SGHDN; CDR2 reads FVKESK. Full variable domain (missing parts from reference TRBV14 and TRBJ2-7): EAGVTQFPSHSVIEKGQTVTLRCDPISGHDNLYWYRRVMGKEIKFLLHFVKESKQDESGMPNNRFLAERTGGTYSTLKVQPAELEDSGVYFCASSPGARKYFGPGTRLTVT.

The chain uses TRBV28 and TRBJ1-5, with D uncertain. The CDR3 extends over 12 amino acids. V was shortened by 8 bases and J by 2 bases, with 7 bases between the two germline ends. Germline assignment: CDR1 MDHEN and CDR2 SYDVKM. CDR3 nucleotide sequence: TGTGCCAGCGATGAGCGCAATCAGCCCCAGCATTTT. Residues: CASDERNQPQHF.

The CDR3 here is CASSRTGVGNTIYF. CDR3 nucleotides: TGCGCCAGCAGCCGGACAGGCGTTGGAAACACCATATATTTT. The rearrangement links TRBV10-1 to TRBJ1-3; 7 bases are shared with TRBD1. The CDR3 loop spans 14 amino acids. J gave up 3 bases and V 6 bases, and 5 bases lay outside the gene matches. Germline-derived CDR1 and CDR2 are WNHNN and SYGVQD (reference sequence).

Here the CDR3 reads CASSATGSIDYEQYF. CDR3 sequence (DNA): TGTGCCAGCAGTGCGACAGGGAGTATAGACTACGAGCAGTACTTC. The chain has TRBV28 and TRBJ2-7; 7 bases fit TRBD1. The junction had 10 bases not matched to a gene; V was cut back by 5 bases and J by 3 bases. The germline V gene encodes CDR1 MDHEN and CDR2 SYDVKM. The CDR3 extends over 15 amino acids.

The chain combines TRBV7-6 with TRBJ1-3; 8 nucleotides align to TRBD1. There are 17 residues in the CDR3. Losses at the gene ends were 1 base for V and 0 bases for J; bases not matched to a gene: 5. CDR1 and CDR2 from the germline V gene are SGHVS and FNYEAQ. The CDR3 region is CASSLGTGGHSGNTIYF. CDR3 coding DNA: TGTGCCAGCAGCTTAGGAACAGGGGGACACTCTGGAAACACCATATATTTT.

The chain joins TRBV28 to TRBJ2-3; D may be TRBD2 (5 bases). Germline V CDR1 and CDR2: MDHEN, SYDVKM. Trimming shortened V by 2 bases and J by 9 bases, and 12 bases separated the two germline ends. CDR3 size: 13 residues. The CDR3 DNA is TGTGCCAGCAGTTTAAAGTTACCGGGAACGCAGTATTTT. This codes for CASSLKLPGTQYF.

The CDR3 here is CASNPQGKTYEQYF. The CDR3, as DNA: TGTGCCAGCAACCCACAGGGGAAAACCTACGAGCAGTACTTC. The chain couples TRBV6-2 or TRBV6-3 to TRBJ2-7; TRBD1 matches 7 bases. V was clipped by 7 bases and J by 2 bases; unmatched bases: 8. Per the germline V gene, CDR1 is MNHEY and CDR2 is SVGEGT. The CDR3 sequence is 14 residues long.

This clone showed up just once. One end of the junction is discordant with germline, which a read error may explain. The rearrangement links TRBV15 to TRBJ2-3, with D possibly being TRBD2 (5 bases). This CDR3 has 11 amino acids. Germline-derived CDR1 and CDR2 are LNHNV and YYDKDF (reference sequence). The CDR3 is CATSREGSRRF. The CDR3 region has the DNA TGTGCCACCAGCAGAGAAGGGAGTAGACGGTTT.

The genes are TRBV6-5 and TRBJ1-2; tentatively, D is TRBD1 (6 bases). There are 14 residues in the CDR3. From germline, CDR1 is MNHEY and CDR2 SVGAGI. V lost 8 bases and J 3 bases, leaving 16 bases between the germline ends. The CDR3 is CASSFTQGYYGYTF. Written as DNA, the CDR3 is TGTGCCAGCTCGTTTACACAGGGTTACTATGGCTACACCTTC.

The V call is TRBV24-1, the J call TRBJ2-5; perhaps TRBD2 as D (7 bases). From germline, CDR1 is KGHDR and CDR2 SFDVKD. Between the trimmed V and J ends, which lost 3 bases and 5 bases, there was a span of 15 bases. The CDR3 extends over 15 amino acids. CDR3 loop: CATSDTSRGGETQYF. The CDR3 bases are TGTGCCACCAGTGATACCTCGAGGGGGGGGGAGACCCAGTACTTC.

The chain has TRBV5-6 and TRBJ2-2, with 11 bases identical to TRBD2. The junction had 9 bases not matched to a gene; V was cut back by 5 bases and J by 6 bases. The CDR3 sequence is 16 residues long. Germline V gene data show CDR1 as SGHDT and CDR2 as YYEEEE. CDR3 sequence (DNA): TGTGCCAGCAGTTACCGACTAGCGGGGCGAGCCGGGGAGCTGTTTTTT. It yields the protein CASSYRLAGRAGELFF.

The J gene is TRBJ2-1, the V gene TRBV27; TRBD1 aligns across 10 bases. CDR1 MNHEY and CDR2 SMNVEV come from the germline V gene (reference sequence). Trimming at V came to 6 bases and at J to 7 bases, leaving 9 bases not matched to a gene. This CDR3 is built from 15 residues. CDR3 amino acids: CASSHGTGDVNEQFF. The CDR3 region has the DNA TGTGCCAGCAGCCACGGGACAGGGGATGTGAATGAGCAGTTCTTC.

V usage is TRBV10-3 and J usage is TRBJ2-1, with TRBD2 identical over 15 bases. CDR1 and CDR2 (germline): ENHRY, SYGVKD. V shed 0 bases, J shed 4 bases, and the junction held 1 base outside the gene matches. CDR3 size: 17 residues. The CDR3 DNA reads TGTGCCATCAGTGAGTCTGGGACTAGCGGGAGGTACAATGAGCAGTTCTTC. It yields the protein CAISESGTSGRYNEQFF.

This sequence joins TRBV5-1 and TRBJ2-7; D gene uncertain. This CDR3 comprises 14 residues. V was pared by 5 bases and J by 0 bases, with 12 bases between. Germline-derived CDR1 and CDR2 are SGHRS and YFSETQ. CDR3 in amino acids: CASRPGLSSYEQYF. CDR3 nucleotides: TGCGCCAGCAGACCTGGCCTCTCCTCCTACGAGCAGTACTTC.

This clone is medium-sized within its sample. This chain uses TRBV6-5 with TRBJ1-4; D remains unclear. The V end lost 2 bases, the J end lost 8 bases, and 12 bases lay between the germline ends. In germline, CDR1 is MNHEY, CDR2 SVGAGI. The CDR3 totals 14 residues. The CDR3 here is CASSYGLEGEKLFF. The CDR3 region has the DNA TGTGCCAGCAGTTACGGGCTTGAAGGAGAAAAACTGTTTTTT.

CDR3 region: CASSEQVQETQYF. The CDR3 DNA is TGTGCCAGCAGTGAACAGGTCCAAGAGACCCAGTACTTC. The rearrangement uses TRBV2 and TRBJ2-5; D uncertain. In germline, CDR1 is SNHLY, CDR2 FYNNEI. Trimming cost V 2 bases and J 1 base, with 5 bases left between them. This CDR3 spans 13 amino acids. Full variable domain (remainder filled in from reference TRBV2 and TRBJ2-5): EPEVTQTPSHQVTQMGQEVILRCVPISNHLYFYWYRQILGQKVEFLVSFYNNEISEKSEIFDDQFSVERPDGSNFTLKIRSTKLEDSAMYFCASSEQVQETQYFGPGTRLLVL.

The chain combines TRBV28 with TRBJ2-7; tentatively, D is TRBD1 (6 bases). The CDR3 sequence is 13 residues long. Per germline, CDR1 MDHEN and CDR2 SYDVKM. The V gene lost 4 bases and the J gene lost 6 bases, with 13 bases spanning the gap. The CDR3 nucleotides are TGTGCCAGCAGTTCAACAGGGTACCGCGAGCAGTACTTC. It specifies CASSSTGYREQYF.

This chain uses TRBV19 with TRBJ2-2; 7 bases are shared with TRBD2. Germline V gene sequence: CDR1 LNHDA, CDR2 SQIVND (reference sequence). The CDR3 sequence is 14 residues long. V was clipped by 7 bases and J by 6 bases; unmatched bases: 8. CDR3 residues: CASNNVGRAGELFF. The CDR3, as DNA: TGTGCCAGTAATAATGTGGGGAGGGCCGGGGAGCTGTTTTTT.

The rearrangement joins TRBV6-1 to TRBJ2-7, with D tentatively TRBD1 (6 bases). V was clipped by 2 bases and J by 3 bases, with 14 bases between them. The germline CDR1 and CDR2 sequences are MNHNS and SASEGT. This CDR3 is 15 amino acids long. The CDR3 DNA reads TGTGCCAGCAGTGAATCAGGGGACGCCGACTACGAGCAGTACTTC. Its translation: CASSESGDADYEQYF.

The chain combines TRBV5-1 with TRBJ2-7; D might be TRBD1 (5 bases). The CDR3 covers 13 residues. Germline values: CDR1 SGHRS, CDR2 YFSETQ. Trimming cost V 2 bases and J 7 bases, with 13 bases left between them. CDR3 DNA sequence: TGCGCCAGCAGCTTAACAGGTTTGTGGGAGCAGTACTTC. It yields the protein CASSLTGLWEQYF. Based on the CDR3 plus reference TRBV5-1 and TRBJ2-7, the full variable domain is KAGVTQTPRYLIKTRGQQVTLSCSPISGHRSVSWYQQTPGQGLQFLFEYFSETQRNKGNFPGRFSGRQFSNSRSEMNVSTLELGDSALYLCASSLTGLWEQYFGPGTRLTVT.

The chain uses TRBV9 and TRBJ2-3; 7 bases align to TRBD2. Trimming at V came to 4 bases and at J to 1 base, leaving 21 bases not matched to a gene. CDR3 length: 20 residues. Germline V gives CDR1 SGDLS, CDR2 YYNGEE. For the CDR3, the DNA is TGTGCCAGCAGCAAATCCCCCCCTGATTATTTACTAGCGCGCACAGATACGCAGTATTTT. This translates into CASSKSPPDYLLARTDTQYF.

The rearrangement uses TRBV5-1 and TRBJ2-3; 7 bases map to TRBD1. Germline V gene lookup returns CDR1 SGHRS and CDR2 YFSETQ. This CDR3 has 16 amino acids. After removal of 0 bases from V and 5 bases from J, the junction contained 9 bases not matched to a gene. In DNA form, the CDR3 reads TGCGCCAGCAGCTTGGGAGGGGGCTGGGGTGGAGATACGCAGTATTTT. Translated, it gives CASSLGGGWGGDTQYF.

The rearrangement uses TRBV10-3 and TRBJ1-1; D unresolved. V was trimmed by 2 bases and J by 1 base, leaving 5 bases between them. Germline assignment: CDR1 ENHRY and CDR2 SYGVKD. The CDR3 runs to 13 residues. This CDR3 is CAISEAGNTEAFF. CDR3 nucleotides: TGTGCCATCAGTGAGGCAGGGAACACTGAAGCTTTCTTT.

This chain connects TRBV6-2 or TRBV6-3 to TRBJ2-1; 7 bases line up with TRBD2. Germline-derived CDR1 and CDR2 are MNHEY and SVGEGT. The junction had 7 bases not matched to a gene; V was cut back by 4 bases and J by 1 base. The CDR3 is made up of 16 amino acids. The CDR3: CASSSPERGSYNEQFF. As DNA, the CDR3 is TGTGCCAGCAGTTCCCCCGAGCGGGGATCCTACAATGAGCAGTTCTTC.